The clone carrying this T cell receptor (beta chain) has just a few counts. Its specificity is unknown. The sample comes from a study of immune cell composition in non-small cell lung cancer. In the study overall: Most cases were lung adenocarcinoma or squamous cell carcinoma.

Notes on the study in general: Overall clonality, unlike maximal tumour-associated clone frequency, did not predict TIL reactivity. Squamous carcinomas (approximately 80%) more often had tumour-associated clones >0.5% than adenocarcinomas (33%).

Generated by immunoSEQ multiplex PCR, the TCRdb table keeps only in-frame clones and is missing some. Counted here are 1,500 to 2,500 clones, around 72% occurring once; the ten biggest clones make up 8.8%. V gave up 1 base and J gave up 7 bases; unmatched junction bases: 7. This CDR3 spans 15 amino acids. Germline CDR1 is SNHLY and CDR2 is FYNNEI. Normal lung was sampled as far from the tumour as possible, at least 3 cm. DNA was extracted from unsorted cell suspensions stored frozen. What was sequenced was non-adjacent lung tissue. The receptor's source is a human donor with non-small cell lung cancer. This chain connects TRBV2 to TRBJ1-5; TRBD1 aligns across 7 bases. The CDR3 sequence: CASSEESTGVQPQHF. CDR3 nucleotides: TGTGCCAGCAGTGAAGAATCTACAGGGGTCCAGCCCCAGCATTTT.